The text below deals with one T cell receptor beta chain. Its antigen is undetermined. The sample originates from a study of T cell repertoires in cytomegalovirus infection. Across the whole study: CMV infection and matching HLA type were both indicated by public TCR beta signatures.

TCRdb reprocessed the reads via MiXCR and lists one record per CDR3 protein. The sample lists roughly 630,000 distinct CDR3 sequences, more than 20% occurring once. Broader study findings: Using cumulative public TCR beta family frequency, the authors identified those who carried CMV together with the relevant HLA. What dominated the ex vivo response were HLA-C-restricted CMV-specific TCR beta clonotypes.

Trimming pared 3 bases from V and 5 bases from J, leaving 19 bases between. The CDR3 length is 17 residues. Germline values: CDR1 MDHEN, CDR2 SYDVKM. The receptor was derived from a human donor in good health (CMV status not recorded). Some clones in this sample may be carry-over from other donors' samples. The sample was CD8+ T cells from PBMCs. The genes are TRBV28 and TRBJ2-2; the D gene is possibly TRBD2 (6 bases). This CDR3 is CASSFDGWGGTTGELFF. The DNA for the CDR3 is TGTGCCAGCAGTTTCGATGGGTGGGGAGGAACGACCGGGGAGCTGTTTTTT.